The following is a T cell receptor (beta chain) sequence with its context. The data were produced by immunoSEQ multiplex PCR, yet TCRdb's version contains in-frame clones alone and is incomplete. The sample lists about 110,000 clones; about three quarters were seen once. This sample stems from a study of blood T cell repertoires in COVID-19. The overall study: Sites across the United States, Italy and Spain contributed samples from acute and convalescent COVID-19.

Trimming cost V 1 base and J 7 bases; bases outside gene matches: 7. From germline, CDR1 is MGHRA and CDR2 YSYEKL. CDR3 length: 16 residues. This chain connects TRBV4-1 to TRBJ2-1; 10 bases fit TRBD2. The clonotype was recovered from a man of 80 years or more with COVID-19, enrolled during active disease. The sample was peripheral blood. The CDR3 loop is CASSQAGLAGVNEQFF. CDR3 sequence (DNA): TGCGCCAGCAGCCAAGCGGGGCTAGCGGGAGTTAATGAGCAGTTCTTC.